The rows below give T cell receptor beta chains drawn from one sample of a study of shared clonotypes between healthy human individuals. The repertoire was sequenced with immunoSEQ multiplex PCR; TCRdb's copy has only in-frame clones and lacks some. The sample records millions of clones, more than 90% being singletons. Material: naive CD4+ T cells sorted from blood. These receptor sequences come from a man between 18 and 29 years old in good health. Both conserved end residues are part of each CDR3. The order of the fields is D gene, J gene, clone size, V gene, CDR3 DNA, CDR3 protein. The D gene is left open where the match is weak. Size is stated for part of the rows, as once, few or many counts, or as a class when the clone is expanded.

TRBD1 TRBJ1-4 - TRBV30 TGTGCCTGGAGTGCCCACGGGACAGGGGGGGAAAAACTGTTTTTT CAWSAHGTGGEKLFF
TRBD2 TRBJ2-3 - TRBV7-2 TGTGCCAGCAGCTTAGTTAATAGGCTAGCGGGTTCAACAGATACGCAGTATTTT CASSLVNRLAGSTDTQYF
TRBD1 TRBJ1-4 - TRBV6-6 TGTGCCAGCAGTTACGCCGGGACAGGGAGTGAAAAACTGTTTTTT CASSYAGTGSEKLFF
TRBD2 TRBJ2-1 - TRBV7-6 TGTGCCAGCAGCTTGGGACTAGCGGGGGACAATGAGCAGTTCTTC CASSLGLAGDNEQFF
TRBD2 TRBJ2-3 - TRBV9 TGTGCCAGCAGCGCCAATAGCGGGAGGGCCCCCGATACGCAGTATTTT CASSANSGRAPDTQYF
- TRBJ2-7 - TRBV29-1 TGCAGCGTATCGACAGGCGGAGCCTACGAGCAGTACTTC CSVSTGGAYEQYF
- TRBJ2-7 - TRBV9 TGTGCCAGCAGCGTAGATCCGGGACGGCCAAGCGAGCAGTACTTC CASSVDPGRPSEQYF
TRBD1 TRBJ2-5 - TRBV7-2 TGTGCCAGCAGCACACAGGGGGCGGAGACCCAGTACTTC CASSTQGAETQYF
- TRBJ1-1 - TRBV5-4 TGTGCCAGCAGCTCAAGGACAGCGAACACTGAAGCTTTCTTT CASSSRTANTEAFF
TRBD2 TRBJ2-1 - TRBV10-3 TGTGCCATCAGTGAACGGCCGGGGGGGTATGAGCAGTTCTTC CAISERPGGYEQFF
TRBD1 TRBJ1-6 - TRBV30 TGTGCCTGGAGCTTACAGGGGTCAGTCGGGAATTCACCCCTCCACTTT CAWSLQGSVGNSPLHF
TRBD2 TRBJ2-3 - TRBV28 TGTGCCAGCAGTCCAGGGACTAGCGGGGGGGCCCGCGATACGCAGTATTTT CASSPGTSGGARDTQYF
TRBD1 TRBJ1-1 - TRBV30 TGTGCCTGGACTGGACAGGGGCAGAACACTGAAGCTTTCTTT CAWTGQGQNTEAFF
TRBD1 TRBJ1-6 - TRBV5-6 TGTGCCAGCAGCTTGCGCGGGACAGGGGGTAATTCACCCCTCCACTTT CASSLRGTGGNSPLHF
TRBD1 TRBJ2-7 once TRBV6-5 TGTGCCAGCAGCCCGACAGGGACCTCTCGGGAGCAGTACTTC CASSPTGTSREQYF
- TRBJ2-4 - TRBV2 TGTGCCGCTCGGGGTTGGGAGGCCAAAAACATTCAGTACTTC CAARGWEAKNIQYF
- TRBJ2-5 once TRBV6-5 TGTGCCAGCAGCCGACGAGGCCCGGAGACCCAGTACTTC CASSRRGPETQYF
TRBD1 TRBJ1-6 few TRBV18 TGTGCCAGCTCACCGGGACAGGGTAATTCACCCCTCCACTTT CASSPGQGNSPLHF
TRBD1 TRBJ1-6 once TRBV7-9 TGTGCCAGCAGCTACGGACAGGGGGCTTACTCACCCCTCCACTTT CASSYGQGAYSPLHF
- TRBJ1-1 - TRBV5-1 TGCGCCAGCAGCTACCGACAGAACACTGAAGCTTTCTTT CASSYRQNTEAFF
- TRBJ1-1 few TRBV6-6 TGTGCCAGCAGGACCGGGGCGGAACAAAGTACAGCTTTCTTT CASRTGAEQSTAFF
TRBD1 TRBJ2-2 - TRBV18 TGTGCCAGCTCACCACCGGGACAGGGGGCGTCGTGGATCGGGGAGCTGTTTTTT CASSPPGQGASWIGELFF
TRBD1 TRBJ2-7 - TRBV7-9 TGTGCCAGCAGCTTAGGGAGCCGGGACAGGGGACCGTACGAGCAGTACTTC CASSLGSRDRGPYEQYF
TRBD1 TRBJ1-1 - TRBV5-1 TGCGCCAGCAGCAGGACAGGGAAAGGGGACACTGAAGCTTTCTTT CASSRTGKGDTEAFF
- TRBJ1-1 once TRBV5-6 TGTGCCAGCAGCTTGTATCAGATGAACACTGAAGCTTTCTTT CASSLYQMNTEAFF
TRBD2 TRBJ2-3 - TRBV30 TGTGCCTGGAGTGTAACCAGCGGGGTAACAGATACGCAGTATTTT CAWSVTSGVTDTQYF
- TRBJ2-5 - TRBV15 TGTGCCACCAGCAGAGATGCCCCAGGGGTTCAGGGGACCCAGTACTTC CATSRDAPGVQGTQYF
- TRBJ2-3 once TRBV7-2 TGTGCCAGCAGCCCGGACCAGCGGAGGCCGCAGTATTTT CASSPDQRRPQYF
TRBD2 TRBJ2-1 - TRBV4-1 TGCGCCAGCAGCCAAGATACGGCTAGCGGTATATACAATGAGCAGTTCTTC CASSQDTASGIYNEQFF
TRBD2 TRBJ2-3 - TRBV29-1 TGCAGCGTTGCCCTGGGACTAGCGGGAACAGATACGCAGTATTTT CSVALGLAGTDTQYF
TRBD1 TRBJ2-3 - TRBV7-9 TGTGCCAGCAGCTCCCTTCGACAGGGGGTATGGAAAGATACGCAGTATTTT CASSSLRQGVWKDTQYF
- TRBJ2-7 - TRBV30 TGTGCCTGCTCCCGGGACATCCGGGCCGAGCAGTACTTC CACSRDIRAEQYF
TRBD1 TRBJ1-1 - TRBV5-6 TGTGCCAGCAGCTCCCCTAGACAGGGCGAGACTGAAGCTTTCTTT CASSSPRQGETEAFF
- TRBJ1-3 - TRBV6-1 TGTGCCAGCTCCCAGCCTTTCGGAAACACCATATATTTT CASSQPFGNTIYF
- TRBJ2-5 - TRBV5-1 TGCGCCAGCAGCTTGACGACATACCAAGAGACCCAGTACTTC CASSLTTYQETQYF
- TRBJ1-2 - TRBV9 TGTGCCAGCAGCCCCCTCCGGGGGGTAAACTATGGCTACACCTTC CASSPLRGVNYGYTF
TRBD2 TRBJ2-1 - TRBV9 TGTGCCAGCAGCGTTGGGCTAGCGGGAGGGAACCCCTACAATGAGCAGTTCTTC CASSVGLAGGNPYNEQFF
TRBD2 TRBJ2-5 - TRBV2 TGTGCCAGCAGTCGGGGGGGCGGGAGTGTCGAGACCCAGTACTTC CASSRGGGSVETQYF
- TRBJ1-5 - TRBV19 TGTGCCAGTAGTCCGCCGAGGGGAAAAGGTAGCAATCAGCCCCAGCATTTT CASSPPRGKGSNQPQHF
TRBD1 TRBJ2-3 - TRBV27 TGTGCCAGCAGTTTATCCCGGACAGGGTATTTTCCAGATACGCAGTATTTT CASSLSRTGYFPDTQYF
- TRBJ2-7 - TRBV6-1 TGTGCCAGCAGTGAATGGCCAGTCCATTACGAGCAGTACTTC CASSEWPVHYEQYF
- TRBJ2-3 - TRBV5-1 TGCGCCAGCAGCTTAGGGGACCCTACAGATACGCAGTATTTT CASSLGDPTDTQYF
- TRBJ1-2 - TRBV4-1 TGCGCCAGCAGCCAAGAAGATCACAGACGTATTGCTAACTATGGCTACACCTTC CASSQEDHRRIANYGYTF
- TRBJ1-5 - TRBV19 TGTGCCAGTAGATCCCGGGAAGCGCAGCCCCAGCATTTT CASRSREAQPQHF